This T cell receptor (beta chain) emerged from a study of blood T cell repertoires in COVID-19. For the study at large: The study drew acute and convalescent COVID-19 samples from the United States, Italy and Spain.

The germline V gene has CDR1 SGDLS and CDR2 YYNGEE. The CDR3 consists of 15 residues. V shed 0 bases, J shed 4 bases, and the junction held 4 bases outside the gene matches. Assay used: immunoSEQ multiplex PCR; TCRdb lists only in-frame clones, some missing. The sample yields under 130,000 clones, about 85% seen once. Sequences were obtained from peripheral blood. The chain links TRBV9 to TRBJ1-5, with 7 bases matching TRBD1. The sequence was collected from a man in his fifties or sixties in a cohort sampled during active COVID-19. CDR3 protein: CASSVAGQRNQPQHF. For the CDR3, the DNA is TGTGCCAGCAGCGTAGCGGGACAGCGAAATCAGCCCCAGCATTTT. The variable domain in full, with the rest retrieved from reference TRBV9 and TRBJ1-5, is DSGVTQTPKHLITATGQRVTLRCSPRSGDLSVYWYQQSLDQGLQFLIQYYNGEERAKGNILERFSAQQFPDLHSELNLSSLELGDSALYFCASSVAGQRNQPQHFGDGTRLSIL.